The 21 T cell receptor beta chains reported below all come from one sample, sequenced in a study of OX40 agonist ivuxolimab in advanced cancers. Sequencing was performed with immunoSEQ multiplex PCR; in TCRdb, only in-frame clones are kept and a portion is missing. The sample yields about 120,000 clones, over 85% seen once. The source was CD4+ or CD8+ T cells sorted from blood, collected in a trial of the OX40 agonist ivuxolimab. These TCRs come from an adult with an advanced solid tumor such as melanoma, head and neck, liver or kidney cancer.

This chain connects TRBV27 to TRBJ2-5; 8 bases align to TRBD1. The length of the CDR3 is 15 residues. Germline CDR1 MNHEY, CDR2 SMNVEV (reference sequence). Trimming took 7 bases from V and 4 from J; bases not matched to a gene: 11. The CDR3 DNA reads TGTGCCAGCAAGGATACCGGGACAGGAAGAGAGACCCAGTACTTC. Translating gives CASKDTGTGRETQYF.

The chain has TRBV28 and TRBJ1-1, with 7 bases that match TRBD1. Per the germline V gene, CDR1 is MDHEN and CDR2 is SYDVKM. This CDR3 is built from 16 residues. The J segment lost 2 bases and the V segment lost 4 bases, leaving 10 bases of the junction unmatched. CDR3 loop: CASSSARGTHNTEAFF. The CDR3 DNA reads TGTGCCAGCAGTTCCGCCAGGGGGACCCATAACACTGAAGCTTTCTTT.

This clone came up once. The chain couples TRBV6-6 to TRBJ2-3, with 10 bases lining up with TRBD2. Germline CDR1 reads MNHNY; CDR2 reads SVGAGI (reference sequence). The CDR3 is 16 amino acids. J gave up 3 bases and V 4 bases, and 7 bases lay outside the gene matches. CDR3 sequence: CASSSGAGGLTDTQYF. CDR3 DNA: TGTGCCAGCAGTTCGGGAGCGGGAGGGCTTACAGATACGCAGTATTTT.

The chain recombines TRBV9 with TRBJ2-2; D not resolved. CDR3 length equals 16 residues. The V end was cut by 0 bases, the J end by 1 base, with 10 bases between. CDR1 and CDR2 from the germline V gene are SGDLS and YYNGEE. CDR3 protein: CASSVGLGMNTGELFF. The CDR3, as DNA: TGTGCCAGCAGCGTAGGTTTGGGAATGAACACCGGGGAGCTGTTTTTT. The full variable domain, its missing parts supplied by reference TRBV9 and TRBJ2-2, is DSGVTQTPKHLITATGQRVTLRCSPRSGDLSVYWYQQSLDQGLQFLIQYYNGEERAKGNILERFSAQQFPDLHSELNLSSLELGDSALYFCASSVGLGMNTGELFFGEGSRLTVL.

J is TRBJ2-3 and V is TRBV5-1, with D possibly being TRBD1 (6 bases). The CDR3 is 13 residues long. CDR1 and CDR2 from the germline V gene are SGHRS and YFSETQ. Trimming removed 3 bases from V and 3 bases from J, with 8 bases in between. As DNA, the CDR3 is TGCGCCAGCAGCTCTCAGGGGACAGATACGCAGTATTTT. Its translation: CASSSQGTDTQYF.

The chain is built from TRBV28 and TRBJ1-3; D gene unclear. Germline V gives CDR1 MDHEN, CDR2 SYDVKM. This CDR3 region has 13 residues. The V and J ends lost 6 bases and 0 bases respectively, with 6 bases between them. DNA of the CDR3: TGTGCCAGCAGCACTCTCTCTGGAAACACCATATATTTT. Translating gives CASSTLSGNTIYF. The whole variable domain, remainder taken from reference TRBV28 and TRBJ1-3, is DVKVTQSSRYLVKRTGEKVFLECVQDMDHENMFWYRQDPGLGLRLIYFSYDVKMKEKGDIPEGYSVSREKKERFSLILESASTNQTSMYLCASSTLSGNTIYFGEGSWLTVV.

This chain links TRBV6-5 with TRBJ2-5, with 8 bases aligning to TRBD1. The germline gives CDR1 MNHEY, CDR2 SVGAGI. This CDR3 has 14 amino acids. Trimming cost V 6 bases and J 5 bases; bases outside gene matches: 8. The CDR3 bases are TGTGCCAGCAGCCCAAGACAGGGGCGTGAGACCCAGTACTTC. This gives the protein CASSPRQGRETQYF.

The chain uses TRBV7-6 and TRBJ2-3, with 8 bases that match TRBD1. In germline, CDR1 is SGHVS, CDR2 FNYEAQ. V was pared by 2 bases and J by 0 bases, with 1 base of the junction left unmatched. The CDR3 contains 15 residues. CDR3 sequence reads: CASSLNRGSTDTQYF. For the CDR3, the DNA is TGTGCCAGCAGCTTAAACAGGGGGAGCACAGATACGCAGTATTTT.

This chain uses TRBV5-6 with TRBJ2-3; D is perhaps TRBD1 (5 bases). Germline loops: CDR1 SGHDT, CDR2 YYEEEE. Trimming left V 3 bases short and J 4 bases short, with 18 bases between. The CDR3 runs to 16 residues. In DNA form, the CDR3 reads TGTGCCAGCAGCTACCGAACCAGGGCAGTCTCAGATACGCAGTATTTT. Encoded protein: CASSYRTRAVSDTQYF.

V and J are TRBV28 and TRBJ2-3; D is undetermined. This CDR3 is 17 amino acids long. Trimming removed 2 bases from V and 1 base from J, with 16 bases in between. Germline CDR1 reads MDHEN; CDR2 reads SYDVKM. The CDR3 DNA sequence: TGTGCCAGCAGTTTAGGCGGCATCCAGTCCCGCACAGATACGCAGTATTTT. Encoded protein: CASSLGGIQSRTDTQYF.

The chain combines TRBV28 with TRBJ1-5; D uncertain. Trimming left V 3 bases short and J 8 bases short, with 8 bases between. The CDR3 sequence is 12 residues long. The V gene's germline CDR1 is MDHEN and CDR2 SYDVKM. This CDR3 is CASSLAKEPQHF. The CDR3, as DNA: TGTGCCAGCAGTTTGGCAAAGGAGCCCCAGCATTTT.

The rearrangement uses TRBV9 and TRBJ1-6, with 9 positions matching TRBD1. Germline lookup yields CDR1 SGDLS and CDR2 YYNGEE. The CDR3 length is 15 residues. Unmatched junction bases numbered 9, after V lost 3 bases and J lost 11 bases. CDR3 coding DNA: TGTGCCAGCAGCGGAGAAACAGGGGGCCTGACACCCCTCCACTTT. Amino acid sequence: CASSGETGGLTPLHF.

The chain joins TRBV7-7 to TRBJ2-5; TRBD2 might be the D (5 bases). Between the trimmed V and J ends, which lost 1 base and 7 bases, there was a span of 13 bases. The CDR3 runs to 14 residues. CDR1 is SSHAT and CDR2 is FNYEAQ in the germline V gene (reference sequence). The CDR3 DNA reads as TGTGCCAGCAGCTTAGGACTTGGGAGCGGGACCCAGTACTTC. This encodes CASSLGLGSGTQYF.

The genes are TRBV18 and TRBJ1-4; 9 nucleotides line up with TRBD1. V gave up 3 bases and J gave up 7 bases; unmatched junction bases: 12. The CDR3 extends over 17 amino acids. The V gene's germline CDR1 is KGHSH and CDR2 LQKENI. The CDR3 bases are TGTGCCAGCTCACCGCAAGGATCCGGGACAGGGAGTGAAAAACTGTTTTTT. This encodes CASSPQGSGTGSEKLFF.

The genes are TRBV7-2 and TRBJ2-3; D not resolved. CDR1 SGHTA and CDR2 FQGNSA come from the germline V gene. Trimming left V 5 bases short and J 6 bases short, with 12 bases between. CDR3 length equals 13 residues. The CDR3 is CASSNMADDTQYF. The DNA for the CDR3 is TGTGCCAGCAGCAATATGGCTGATGATACGCAGTATTTT. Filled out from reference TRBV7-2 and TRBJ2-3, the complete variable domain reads GAGVSQSPSNKVTEKGKDVELRCDPISGHTALYWYRQSLGQGLEFLIYFQGNSAPDKSGLPSDRFSAERTGGSVSTLTIQRTQQEDSAVYLCASSNMADDTQYFGPGTRLTVL.

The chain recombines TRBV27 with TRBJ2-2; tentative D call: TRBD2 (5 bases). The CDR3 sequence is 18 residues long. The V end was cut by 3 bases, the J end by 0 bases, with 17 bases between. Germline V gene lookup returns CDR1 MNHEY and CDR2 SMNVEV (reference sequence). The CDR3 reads CASSLLPLTIANTGELFF. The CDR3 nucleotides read TGTGCCAGCAGTTTGCTTCCCCTGACTATCGCGAACACCGGGGAGCTGTTTTTT.

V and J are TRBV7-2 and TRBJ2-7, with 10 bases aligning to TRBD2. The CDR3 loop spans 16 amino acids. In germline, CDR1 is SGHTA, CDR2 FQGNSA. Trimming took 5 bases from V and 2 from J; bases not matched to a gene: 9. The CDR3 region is CASSKTSGLITYEQYF. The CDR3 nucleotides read TGTGCCAGCAGCAAGACTAGCGGGCTAATCACCTACGAGCAGTACTTC.

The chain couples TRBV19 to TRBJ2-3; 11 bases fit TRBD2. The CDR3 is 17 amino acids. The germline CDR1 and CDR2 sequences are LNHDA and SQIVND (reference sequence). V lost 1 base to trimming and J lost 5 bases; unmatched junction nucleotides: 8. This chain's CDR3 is CASSIVIAGGPQDTQYF. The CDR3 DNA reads TGTGCCAGTAGTATAGTAATAGCGGGAGGGCCTCAAGATACGCAGTATTTT.

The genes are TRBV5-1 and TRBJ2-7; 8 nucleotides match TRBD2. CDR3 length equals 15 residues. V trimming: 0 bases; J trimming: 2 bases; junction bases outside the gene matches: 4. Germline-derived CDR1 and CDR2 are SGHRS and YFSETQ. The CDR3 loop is CASSLGLASPYEQYF. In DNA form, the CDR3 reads TGCGCCAGCAGCTTGGGACTAGCGAGTCCCTACGAGCAGTACTTC.

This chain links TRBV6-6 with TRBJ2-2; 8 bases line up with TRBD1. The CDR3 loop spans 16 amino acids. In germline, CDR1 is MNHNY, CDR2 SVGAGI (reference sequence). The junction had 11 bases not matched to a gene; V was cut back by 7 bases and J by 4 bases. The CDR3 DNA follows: TGTGCCAGCACCCAGACAGGGGATGTGGCCACCGGGGAGCTGTTTTTT. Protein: CASTQTGDVATGELFF.

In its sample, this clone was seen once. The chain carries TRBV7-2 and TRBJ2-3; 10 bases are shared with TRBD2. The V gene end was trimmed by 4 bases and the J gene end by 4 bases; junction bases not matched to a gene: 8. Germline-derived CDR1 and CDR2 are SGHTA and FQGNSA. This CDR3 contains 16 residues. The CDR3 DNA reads TGTGCCAGCAGCTCCACCGGGACTAGCGTCTCAGATACGCAGTATTTT. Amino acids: CASSSTGTSVSDTQYF.